The entry below gives a single TCR beta chain sequence along with its context. These data originate in a study of cytomegalovirus exposure and HLA in healthy donors. PCR used 60 Vbeta primers and 13 Jbeta primers. TCRdb keeps only in-frame clones here, not all; method: immunoSEQ multiplex PCR. Altogether more than 110,000 clones are present, 70% to 90% being singletons, with the ten largest covering about 2.4%. The donors comprised healthy bone marrow donors. The sequencing input was PBMCs. The sequence was collected from a man between 45 and 60 years old in good health and CMV-seronegative.

The CDR3 sequence: CASGQYNEKLFF. As DNA, the CDR3 is TGTGCCAGCGGTCAGTATAATGAAAAACTGTTTTTT. The rearrangement joins TRBV27 to TRBJ1-4; no clear D gene. CDR3 length: 12 residues. V lost 8 bases and J 4 bases, leaving 8 bases between the germline ends. CDR1 is MNHEY, CDR2 SMNVEV, per germline (reference sequence).